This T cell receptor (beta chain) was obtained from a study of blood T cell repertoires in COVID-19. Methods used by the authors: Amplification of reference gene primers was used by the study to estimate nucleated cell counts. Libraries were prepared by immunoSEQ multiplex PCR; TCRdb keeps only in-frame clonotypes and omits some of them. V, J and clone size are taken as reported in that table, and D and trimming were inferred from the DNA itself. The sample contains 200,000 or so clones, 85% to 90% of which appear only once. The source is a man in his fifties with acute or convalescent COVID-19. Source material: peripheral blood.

CDR3 in amino acids: CASTYGTRPHEQFF. Written as DNA, the CDR3 is TGTGCCAGCACTTACGGGACTAGGCCCCATGAGCAGTTCTTC. This chain uses TRBV2 with TRBJ2-1; 8 nucleotides agree with TRBD2. Looked up from germline, CDR1 is SNHLY and CDR2 is FYNNEI. The ends lost 7 bases at V and 8 bases at J; junction bases unmatched: 10. The CDR3 contains 14 residues.